This T cell receptor beta chain was recovered during a study of blood T cells in healthy people across ages. Trimming cost V 3 bases and J 8 bases, with 8 bases left between them. This CDR3 region has 13 residues. Germline V CDR1 and CDR2: SEHNR, FQNEAQ (reference sequence). The authors ran a second PCR of roughly 6 to 12 cycles using a sample-barcoded 5' primer and a J-beta primer mix. MiXCR, applied by TCRdb to the 5' RACE reads, yields one record per CDR3 protein. This table has some 1.6 million distinct CDR3 sequences, about 35% appearing once. Concerning this clonotype itself: Its matching antigen is unknown.

General observations from the study: Not knowing donor CMV status may have confounded expanded clonotype changes.

The material sequenced was blood. This sequence was found in a woman aged 25 to 45 in good health. The V gene is TRBV7-9, the J gene TRBJ1-6; tentatively, D is TRBD1 (5 bases). For the CDR3, the DNA is TGTGCCAGCAGCTTCGACAGTTATTCACCCCTCCACTTT. This translates into CASSFDSYSPLHF.